The next 17 T cell receptor beta chains were all read from a single sample in a study of blood T cell repertoires in COVID-19. Here immunoSEQ multiplex PCR was the method, and the copy in TCRdb shows in-frame clones only, minus some. The top ten clones hold 2.4% of a sample with about 100,000 clones, approximately 88% of them seen once. The sequencing input was peripheral blood. The origin of the receptors is a human donor in a cohort sampled during active COVID-19.

V and J are TRBV5-1 and TRBJ2-1; TRBD2 aligns across 10 bases. The CDR3 contains 14 residues. Germline V CDR1 and CDR2: SGHRS, YFSETQ. Germline trimming cut 3 bases from V and 6 bases from J; bases unmatched to any gene: 3. CDR3 bases: TGCGCCAGCAGCTCTAGCGGGAGAAGCAATGAGCAGTTCTTC. Translation gives CASSSSGRSNEQFF.

The chain recombines TRBV6-1 with TRBJ2-3, with D maybe TRBD2 (5 bases). CDR3 length equals 18 residues. CDR1 MNHNS and CDR2 SASEGT come from the germline V gene. The V end lost 0 bases, the J end lost 5 bases, and 21 bases lay between the germline ends. In DNA form, the CDR3 reads TGTGCCAGCAGTGAAGCTAGGGTGGAACTGCGCCGGGGAGATACGCAGTATTTT. This sequence encodes CASSEARVELRRGDTQYF.

The rearrangement links TRBV7-9 to TRBJ2-3, with 7 bases fitting TRBD1. The CDR3 length is 14 residues. V lost 11 bases, J lost 4 bases, and 12 bases stayed unmatched. The germline CDR1 and CDR2 sequences are SEHNR and FQNEAQ (reference sequence). CDR3 protein: CASGPQGSADTQYF. CDR3 sequence (DNA): TGTGCCTCCGGCCCACAGGGGTCCGCAGATACGCAGTATTTT. Looking up the rest from reference TRBV7-9 and TRBJ2-3 gives the full variable domain: DTGVSQNPRHKITKRGQNVTFRCDPISEHNRLYWYRQTLGQGPEFLTYFQNEAQLEKSRLLSDRFSAERPKGSFSTLEIQRTEQGDSAMYLCASGPQGSADTQYFGPGTRLTVL.

The chain joins TRBV15 to TRBJ2-3; unclear D gene. Trimming pared 4 bases from V and 0 bases from J, leaving 8 bases between. Germline V gene sequence: CDR1 LNHNV, CDR2 YYDKDF (reference sequence). CDR3 size: 14 residues. DNA of the CDR3: TGTGCCACCAGCACCCCGTCTAGCACAGATACGCAGTATTTT. Translation gives CATSTPSSTDTQYF.

The rearrangement uses TRBV3-1 (or the pseudogene TRBV3-2) and TRBJ2-6, with D unclear. The CDR3 covers 14 residues. Trimming shortened V by 0 bases and J by 4 bases, and 4 bases separated the two germline ends. Germline CDR1 and CDR2: LGHDT and YNNKEL (reference sequence). The CDR3 protein is CASSQDGGANVLTF. The CDR3 nucleotides are TGTGCCAGCAGCCAAGACGGGGGGGCCAACGTCCTGACTTTC.

V gene TRBV7-9 combines with J gene TRBJ2-5; D is perhaps TRBD1 (5 bases). The CDR3 consists of 12 residues. Germline assignment: CDR1 SEHNR and CDR2 FQNEAQ (reference sequence). V shed 11 bases and J shed 9 bases, with 19 bases lying between them. The CDR3 reads CACSQARGAQYF. The DNA for the CDR3 is TGTGCCTGCTCACAGGCCCGTGGGGCCCAGTACTTC.

V usage is TRBV28 and J usage is TRBJ1-3; D not resolved. The V and J ends lost 6 bases and 2 bases respectively, with 17 bases between them. This CDR3 region has 16 residues. CDR1 and CDR2 from the germline V gene are MDHEN and SYDVKM. CDR3 bases: TGTGCCAGCAGGCTCCGTTCTGACACCACTGGAAACACCATATATTTT. Translation gives CASRLRSDTTGNTIYF.

This clone was recorded at least ten times. Distinct nucleotide sequences in the sample also encode this CDR3. The chain employs TRBV5-1 and TRBJ1-4, with TRBD1 matching 10 bases. V dropped 4 bases and J dropped 8; count of bases not matched to a gene: 5. CDR3 length: 14 amino acids. Looked up from germline, CDR1 is SGHRS and CDR2 is YFSETQ. The CDR3 is CASSPGTGAEKLFF. DNA of the CDR3: TGCGCCAGCAGCCCCGGGACAGGGGCCGAAAAACTGTTTTTT.

The V gene is TRBV3-1 (or the pseudogene TRBV3-2), the J gene TRBJ1-2; the match to TRBD1 covers 8 bases. The length of the CDR3 is 14 residues. V shed 4 bases, J shed 4 bases, and the junction held 5 bases outside the gene matches. CDR1 and CDR2 from the germline V gene are LGHDT and YNNKEL (reference sequence). CDR3 residues: CASSPWTGTYGYTF. In nucleotides, the CDR3 is TGTGCCAGCAGCCCGTGGACAGGGACCTATGGCTACACCTTC.

The chain couples TRBV11-2 to TRBJ2-1; TRBD2 is a possible D gene (5 bases). From germline, CDR1 is SGHAT and CDR2 FQNNGV. V lost 3 bases to trimming and J lost 9 bases, with 9 bases between them. The CDR3 has 12 amino acids. CDR3 sequence reads: CASSFDYTEQFF. The DNA of the CDR3 is TGTGCCAGCAGCTTCGACTATACTGAGCAGTTCTTC.

This clone was detected only a few times. V is TRBV5-1 and J is TRBJ1-6; 7 bases match TRBD1. The CDR3 is 16 residues long. Germline V gives CDR1 SGHRS, CDR2 YFSETQ. V lost 4 bases to trimming and J lost 10 bases; unmatched junction nucleotides: 14. The CDR3 DNA reads TGCGCCAGCAGCCCCGAGGGGGCAGGGGCAAACTCACCCCTCCACTTT. It codes for CASSPEGAGANSPLHF.

DNA for the CDR3: TGTGCCTGGAGTGTAGGAGCGAGCTCCTACAATGAGCAGTTCTTC. This encodes CAWSVGASSYNEQFF. This sequence joins TRBV30 and TRBJ2-1; D is uncertain. The CDR3 is made up of 15 amino acids. The V end was cut by 0 bases, the J end by 0 bases, with 9 bases between. CDR1 is GTSNPN and CDR2 is SVGIG in the germline V gene (reference sequence).

The rearrangement uses TRBV5-1 and TRBJ2-6; D is ambiguous. V dropped 7 bases and J dropped 0 bases, with 8 bases sitting between them. This CDR3 contains 14 residues. Germline values: CDR1 SGHRS, CDR2 YFSETQ. As DNA, the CDR3 is TGCGCCAGCTCAGGTCCCTCTGGGGCCAACGTCCTGACTTTC. Translated: CASSGPSGANVLTF.

The CDR3 DNA sequence: TGTGCCAGCAGCTCCCGAATGGGGCTAGCGTCGAGACCGACCGGGGAGCTGTTTTTT. This sequence encodes CASSSRMGLASRPTGELFF. V usage is TRBV9 and J usage is TRBJ2-2, with D possibly matching TRBD2 (6 bases). Trimming removed 4 bases from V and 5 bases from J, with 27 bases in between. The CDR3 loop spans 19 amino acids. Germline V CDR1 and CDR2: SGDLS, YYNGEE.

The genes are TRBV27 and TRBJ1-1, with D hard to call. Germline V gene sequence: CDR1 MNHEY, CDR2 SMNVEV (reference sequence). This CDR3 comprises 13 residues. Between the trimmed V and J ends, which lost 11 bases and 2 bases, there was a span of 15 bases. CDR3 in DNA: TGTGCCTCTAATTCCGCTGATAACACTGAAGCTTTCTTT. The encoded protein is CASNSADNTEAFF.

J is TRBJ1-5 and V is TRBV6-1, with D unclear. The CDR3 is 17 residues long. From germline, CDR1 is MNHNS and CDR2 SASEGT. V was cut by 3 bases and J by 2 bases, with 17 bases left in between. Written as DNA, the CDR3 is TGTGCCAGCAGTGACCGACGGGGATCCGCTGGCAATCAGCCCCAGCATTTT. It is translated as CASSDRRGSAGNQPQHF.

The chain couples TRBV2 to TRBJ1-1; tentative D call: TRBD1 (5 bases). The germline CDR1 and CDR2 sequences are SNHLY and FYNNEI. Trimming stripped 5 bases from V and 5 bases from J, with 12 bases between. The CDR3 totals 13 residues. Here the CDR3 reads CASSLIDSTEAFF. CDR3 DNA: TGTGCCAGCAGTCTTATCGACAGTACTGAAGCTTTCTTT.